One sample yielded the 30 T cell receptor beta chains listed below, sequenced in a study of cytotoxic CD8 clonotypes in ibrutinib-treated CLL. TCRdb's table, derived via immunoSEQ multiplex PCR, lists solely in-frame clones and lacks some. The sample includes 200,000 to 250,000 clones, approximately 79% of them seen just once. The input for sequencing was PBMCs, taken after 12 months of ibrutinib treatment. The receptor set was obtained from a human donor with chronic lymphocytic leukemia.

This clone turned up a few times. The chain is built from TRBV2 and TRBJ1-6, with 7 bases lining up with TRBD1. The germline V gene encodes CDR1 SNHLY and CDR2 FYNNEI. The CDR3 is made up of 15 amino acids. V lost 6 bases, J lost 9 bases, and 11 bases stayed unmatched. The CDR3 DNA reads TGTGCCAGCAGCGTCGGACAGGAGAGGGGTTCACCCCTCCACTTT. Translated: CASSVGQERGSPLHF.

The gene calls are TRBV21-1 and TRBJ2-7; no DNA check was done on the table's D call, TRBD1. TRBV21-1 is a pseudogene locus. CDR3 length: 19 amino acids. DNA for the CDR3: TGTGCCAGCAGCAAACGAGGAGAATGTCATTGCAGGGTTTCTGGCGAGCAGTACTTC. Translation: CASSKRGECHCRVSGEQYF.

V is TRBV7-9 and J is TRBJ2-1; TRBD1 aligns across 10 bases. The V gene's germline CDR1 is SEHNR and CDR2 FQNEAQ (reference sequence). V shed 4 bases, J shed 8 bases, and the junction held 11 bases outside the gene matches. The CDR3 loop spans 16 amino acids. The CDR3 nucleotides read TGTGCCAGCAGCTCCCGACTCGGGACAGGGGTACATGAGCAGTTCTTC. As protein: CASSSRLGTGVHEQFF.

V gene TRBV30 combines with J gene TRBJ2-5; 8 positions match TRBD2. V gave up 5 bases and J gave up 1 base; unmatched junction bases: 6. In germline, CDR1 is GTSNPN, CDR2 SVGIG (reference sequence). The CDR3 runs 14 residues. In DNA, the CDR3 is TGTGCCTGGGCCGAGCGGGGGAGCCAAGAGACCCAGTACTTC. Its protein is CAWAERGSQETQYF.

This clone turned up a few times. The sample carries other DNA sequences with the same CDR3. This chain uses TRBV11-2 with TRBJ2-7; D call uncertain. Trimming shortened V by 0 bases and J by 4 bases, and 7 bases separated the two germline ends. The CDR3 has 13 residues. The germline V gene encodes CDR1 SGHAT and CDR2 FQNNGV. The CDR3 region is CASSLESQYEQYF. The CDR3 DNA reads TGTGCCAGCAGCTTAGAATCCCAATACGAGCAGTACTTC.

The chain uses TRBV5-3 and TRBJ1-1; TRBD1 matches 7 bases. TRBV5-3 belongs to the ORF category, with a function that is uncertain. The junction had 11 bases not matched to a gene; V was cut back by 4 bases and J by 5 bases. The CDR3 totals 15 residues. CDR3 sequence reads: CARSLRGTEVTEAFF. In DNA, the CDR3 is TGTGCCAGAAGCCTCCGCGGGACAGAGGTGACTGAAGCTTTCTTT.

The CDR3 reads CASSLRDRGLSYEQYF. DNA for the CDR3: TGTGCCAGCAGTCTCCGGGACAGGGGGCTCTCCTACGAGCAGTACTTC. V usage is TRBV28 and J usage is TRBJ2-7, with 12 bases lining up with TRBD1. V dropped 5 bases and J dropped 0; count of bases not matched to a gene: 5. The CDR3 is made up of 16 amino acids. Germline lookup yields CDR1 MDHEN and CDR2 SYDVKM.

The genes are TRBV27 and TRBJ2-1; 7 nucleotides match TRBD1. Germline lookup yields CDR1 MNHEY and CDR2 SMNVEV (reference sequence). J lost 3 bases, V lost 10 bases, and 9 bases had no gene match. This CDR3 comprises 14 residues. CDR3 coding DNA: TGTGCCACCGCCCGACAGGGTAGCTACAATGAGCAGTTCTTC. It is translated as CATARQGSYNEQFF.

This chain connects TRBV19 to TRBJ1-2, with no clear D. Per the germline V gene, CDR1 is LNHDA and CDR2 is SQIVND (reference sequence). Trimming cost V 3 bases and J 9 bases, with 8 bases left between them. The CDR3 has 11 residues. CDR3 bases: TGTGCCAGTAGTATGGGAATCAGCTACACCTTC. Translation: CASSMGISYTF.

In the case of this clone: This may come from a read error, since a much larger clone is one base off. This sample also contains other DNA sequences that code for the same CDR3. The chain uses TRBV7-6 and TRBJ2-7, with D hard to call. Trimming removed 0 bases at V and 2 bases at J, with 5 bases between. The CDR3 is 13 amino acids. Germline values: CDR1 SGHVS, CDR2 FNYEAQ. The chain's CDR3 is CASSLAGTYEQYF. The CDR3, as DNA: TGTGCCAGCAGCTTAGCGGGGACCTACGAGCAGTACTTC.

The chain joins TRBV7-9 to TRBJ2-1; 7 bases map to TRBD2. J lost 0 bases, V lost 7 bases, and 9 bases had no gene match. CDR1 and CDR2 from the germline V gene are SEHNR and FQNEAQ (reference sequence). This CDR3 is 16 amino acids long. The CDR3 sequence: CASIPTQRDSYNEQFF. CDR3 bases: TGTGCCAGCATCCCGACCCAGCGGGACTCCTACAATGAGCAGTTCTTC.

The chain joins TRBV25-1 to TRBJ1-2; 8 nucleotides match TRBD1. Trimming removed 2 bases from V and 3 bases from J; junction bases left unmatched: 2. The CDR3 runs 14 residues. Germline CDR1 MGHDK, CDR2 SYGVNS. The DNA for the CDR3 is TGTGCCAGCAGTGAACAGGGGGCATACTATGGCTACACCTTC. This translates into CASSEQGAYYGYTF.

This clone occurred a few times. DNA for the CDR3: TGCGCCAGCAGCGATCGAATGGCCGCTGAAGCTTTCTTT. Translating it yields CASSDRMAAEAFF. The rearrangement joins TRBV5-1 to TRBJ1-1; D not resolved. V was clipped by 4 bases and J by 6 bases, with 13 bases between them. CDR3 length: 13 residues. Germline V gene data show CDR1 as SGHRS and CDR2 as YFSETQ.

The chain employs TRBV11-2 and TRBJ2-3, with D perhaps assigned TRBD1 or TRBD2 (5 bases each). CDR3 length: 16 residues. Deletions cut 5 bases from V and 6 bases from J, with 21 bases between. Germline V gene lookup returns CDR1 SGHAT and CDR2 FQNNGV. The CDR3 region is CASSPRGFEDSDTQYF. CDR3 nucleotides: TGTGCCAGCAGCCCAAGGGGATTTGAGGACTCGGATACGCAGTATTTT.

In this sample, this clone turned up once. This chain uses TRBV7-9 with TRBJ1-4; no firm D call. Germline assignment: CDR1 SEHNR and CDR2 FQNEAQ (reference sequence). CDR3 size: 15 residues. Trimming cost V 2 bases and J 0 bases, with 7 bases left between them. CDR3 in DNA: TGTGCCAGCAGCTTATTCGGTGCAACTAATGAAAAACTGTTTTTT. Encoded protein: CASSLFGATNEKLFF. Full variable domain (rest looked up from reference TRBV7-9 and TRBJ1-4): DTGVSQNPRHKITKRGQNVTFRCDPISEHNRLYWYRQTLGQGPEFLTYFQNEAQLEKSRLLSDRFSAERPKGSFSTLEIQRTEQGDSAMYLCASSLFGATNEKLFFGSGTQLSVL.

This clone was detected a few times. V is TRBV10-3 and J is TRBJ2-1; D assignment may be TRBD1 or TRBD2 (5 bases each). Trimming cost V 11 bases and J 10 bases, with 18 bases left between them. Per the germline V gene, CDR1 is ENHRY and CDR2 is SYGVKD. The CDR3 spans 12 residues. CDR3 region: CASGDGPREQFF. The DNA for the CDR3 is TGTGCCTCCGGGGACGGGCCTCGGGAGCAGTTCTTC.

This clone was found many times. This CDR3 reads CASRDSSGDYNEQFF. The CDR3 DNA is TGTGCCAGCAGGGACTCTAGCGGCGACTACAATGAGCAGTTCTTC. The V call is TRBV6-1, the J call TRBJ2-1; TRBD2 matches 7 bases. Germline CDR1 is MNHNS and CDR2 is SASEGT. After removal of 6 bases from V and 3 bases from J, the junction contained 8 bases not matched to a gene. This CDR3 spans 15 amino acids.

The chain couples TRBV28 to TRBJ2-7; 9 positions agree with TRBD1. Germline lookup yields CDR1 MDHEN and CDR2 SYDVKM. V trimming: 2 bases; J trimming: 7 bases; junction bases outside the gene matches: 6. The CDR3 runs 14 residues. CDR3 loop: CASSLGDRDAEQYF. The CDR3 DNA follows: TGTGCCAGCAGTTTAGGGGACAGGGACGCGGAGCAGTACTTC.

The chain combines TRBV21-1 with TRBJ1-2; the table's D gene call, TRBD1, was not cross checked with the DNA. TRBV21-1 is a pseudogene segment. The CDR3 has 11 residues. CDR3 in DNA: TGTGCCAGCAGCAACACGCAGGGCTACACCTTC. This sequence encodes CASSNTQGYTF.

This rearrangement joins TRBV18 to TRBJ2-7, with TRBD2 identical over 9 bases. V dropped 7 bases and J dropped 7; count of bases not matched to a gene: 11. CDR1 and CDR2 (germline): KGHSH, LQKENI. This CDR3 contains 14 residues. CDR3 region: CASCGEASGVEQYF. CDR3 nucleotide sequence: TGTGCCAGCTGCGGTGAGGCTAGCGGGGTTGAGCAGTACTTC.

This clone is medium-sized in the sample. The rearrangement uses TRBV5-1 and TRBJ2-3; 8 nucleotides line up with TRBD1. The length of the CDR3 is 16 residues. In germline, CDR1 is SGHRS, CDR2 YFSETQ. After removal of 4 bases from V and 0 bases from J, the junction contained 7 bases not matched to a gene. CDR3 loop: CASSEGQGMSTDTQYF. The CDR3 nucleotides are TGCGCCAGCAGCGAAGGACAGGGAATGAGCACAGATACGCAGTATTTT.

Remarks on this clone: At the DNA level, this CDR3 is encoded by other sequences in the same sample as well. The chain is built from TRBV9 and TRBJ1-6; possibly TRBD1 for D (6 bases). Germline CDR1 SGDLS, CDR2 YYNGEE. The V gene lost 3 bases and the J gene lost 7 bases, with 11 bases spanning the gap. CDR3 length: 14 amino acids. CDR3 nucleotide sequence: TGTGCCAGCAGCGCCGGGACAAACAATTCACCCCTCCACTTT. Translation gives CASSAGTNNSPLHF. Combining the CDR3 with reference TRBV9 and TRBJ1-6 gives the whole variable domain DSGVTQTPKHLITATGQRVTLRCSPRSGDLSVYWYQQSLDQGLQFLIQYYNGEERAKGNILERFSAQQFPDLHSELNLSSLELGDSALYFCASSAGTNNSPLHFGNGTRLTVT.

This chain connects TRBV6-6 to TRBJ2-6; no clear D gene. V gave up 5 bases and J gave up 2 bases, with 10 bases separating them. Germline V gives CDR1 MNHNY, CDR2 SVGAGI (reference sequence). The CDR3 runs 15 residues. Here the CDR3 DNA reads TGTGCCAGCAGTCCCAGGCCCCCTGGGGCCAACGTCCTGACTTTC. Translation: CASSPRPPGANVLTF.

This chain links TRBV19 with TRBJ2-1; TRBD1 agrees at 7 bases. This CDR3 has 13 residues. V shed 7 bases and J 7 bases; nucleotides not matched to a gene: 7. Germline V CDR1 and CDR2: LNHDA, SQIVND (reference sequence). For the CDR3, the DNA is TGTGCCAGTACGGCAGGGGGTGGGAATGAGCAGTTCTTC. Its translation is CASTAGGGNEQFF.

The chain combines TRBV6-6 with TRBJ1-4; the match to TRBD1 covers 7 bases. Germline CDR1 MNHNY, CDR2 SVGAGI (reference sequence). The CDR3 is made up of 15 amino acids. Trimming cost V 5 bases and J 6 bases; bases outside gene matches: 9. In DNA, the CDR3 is TGTGCCAGCAGTGGAGAACAGGGGTTGGATGAAAAACTGTTTTTT. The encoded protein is CASSGEQGLDEKLFF.

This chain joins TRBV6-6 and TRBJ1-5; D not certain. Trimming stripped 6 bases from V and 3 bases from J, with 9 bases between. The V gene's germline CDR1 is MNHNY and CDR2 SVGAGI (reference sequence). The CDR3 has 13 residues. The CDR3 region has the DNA TGTGCCAGCAGCCTAGGGAACAATCAGCCCCAGCATTTT. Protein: CASSLGNNQPQHF.

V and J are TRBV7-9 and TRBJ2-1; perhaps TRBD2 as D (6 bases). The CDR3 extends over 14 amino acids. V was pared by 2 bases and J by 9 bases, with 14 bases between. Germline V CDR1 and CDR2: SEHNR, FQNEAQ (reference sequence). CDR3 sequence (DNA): TGTGCCAGCAGCTTACTCGGGAGTAGTTCTGAGCAGTTCTTC. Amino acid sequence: CASSLLGSSSEQFF.

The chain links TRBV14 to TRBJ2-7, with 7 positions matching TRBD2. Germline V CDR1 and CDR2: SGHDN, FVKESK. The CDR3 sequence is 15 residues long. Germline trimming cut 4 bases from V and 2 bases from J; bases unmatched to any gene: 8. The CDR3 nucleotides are TGTGCCAGCAGCCCGCGGCCTAGCGGTACCTACGAGCAGTACTTC. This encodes CASSPRPSGTYEQYF.

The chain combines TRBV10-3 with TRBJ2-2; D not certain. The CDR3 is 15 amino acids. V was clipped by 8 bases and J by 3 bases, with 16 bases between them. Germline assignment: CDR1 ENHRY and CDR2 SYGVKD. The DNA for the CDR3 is TGTGCCATCGCCTCTAGGAGCCCAGACACCGGGGAGCTGTTTTTT. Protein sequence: CAIASRSPDTGELFF.

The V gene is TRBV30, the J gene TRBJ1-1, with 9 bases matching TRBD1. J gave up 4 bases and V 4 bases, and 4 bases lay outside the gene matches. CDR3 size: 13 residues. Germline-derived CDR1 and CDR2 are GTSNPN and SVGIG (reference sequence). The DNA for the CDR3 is TGTGCCTGGATCAGGACAGGGGCCACTGAAGCTTTCTTT. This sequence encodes CAWIRTGATEAFF.